This entry features one T cell receptor beta chain sequence. The antigen is unknown. These data belong to a study of T cell repertoires in cytomegalovirus infection. Overall study: Researchers turned to recently identified HLA-C-restricted CMV epitopes as well as well-studied HLA-B-restricted ones. Public TCR beta signature analysis indicated the presence of both CMV infection and matching HLA type.

TCRdb passed the reads through MiXCR, listing each CDR3 protein once. The sample carries hundreds of thousands of distinct CDR3 sequences, 29% recorded once. The length of the CDR3 is 15 residues. Germline assignment: CDR1 MGHRA and CDR2 YSYEKL. The ends were cut back, 3 bases at V and 5 bases at J, with 16 bases in the middle. Study outcomes and limitations: The study identified carriers of CMV plus the relevant HLA from cumulative public TCR beta family frequency.

The V gene is TRBV4-1, the J gene TRBJ1-2; D is unclear. This clonotype originated in a human donor in good health (CMV status not recorded). Some clones in this sample may be carry-over from other donors' samples. The starting material was cultured PBMCs, obtained from culture after CMV antigen stimulation. Written as DNA, the CDR3 is TGCGCCAGCAGCCAGTCTCCGGCAGATGTTTATGGCTACACCTTC. Translating it yields CASSQSPADVYGYTF.